These 2 T cell receptor beta chains were all obtained from the same sample, sequenced in a study of human T cells and chemical hapten exposure. As for time point: patch test 1, 2 weeks after DPC sensitization. Treatment here: therapeutic diphenylcyclopropenone sensitization with weekly scalp DPC. Each CDR3 protein gets one entry after TCRdb re-called the RACE reads with MiXCR. In the table there are some 350,000 distinct CDR3 sequences, approximately 6.3% of which are singletons. The sequenced sample was whole blood, obtained in connection with sensitization to the hapten diphenylcyclopropenone (DPC). These receptors were taken from a woman between 18 and 29 years old with alopecia areata. Some clones in this sample may be carry-over from other donors' samples.

The chain is built from TRBV5-1 and TRBJ1-6; possible D gene TRBD1, 5 bases. V was cut by 4 bases and J by 7 bases, with 18 bases left in between. CDR3 length: 16 residues. Germline-derived CDR1 and CDR2 are SGHRS and YFSETQ. The CDR3 DNA reads TGCGCCAGCAGCCCCAGCCCGGGGACCGAAAATTCACCCCTCCACTTT. As protein: CASSPSPGTENSPLHF.

A few counts support this clonotype. The chain uses TRBV5-1 and TRBJ2-7; D perhaps matches TRBD2 (6 bases). Germline CDR1 SGHRS, CDR2 YFSETQ. There are 12 residues in the CDR3. Trimming cost V 4 bases and J 5 bases, with 10 bases left between them. CDR3 residues: CASSLRLDEQYF. CDR3 nucleotides: TGCGCCAGCAGCCTTAGACTAGACGAGCAGTACTTC.